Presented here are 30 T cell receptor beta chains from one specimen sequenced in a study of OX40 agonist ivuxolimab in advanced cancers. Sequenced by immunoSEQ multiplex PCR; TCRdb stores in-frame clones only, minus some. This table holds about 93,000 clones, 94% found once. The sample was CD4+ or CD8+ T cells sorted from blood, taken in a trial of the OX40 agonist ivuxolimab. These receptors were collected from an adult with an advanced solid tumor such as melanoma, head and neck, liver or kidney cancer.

The CDR3 DNA reads TGTGCCAGCACACTAGCGGGAGTCTACGAGCAGTACTTC. Protein sequence: CASTLAGVYEQYF. J is TRBJ2-7 and V is TRBV11-2; the match to TRBD2 covers 11 bases. V was clipped by 7 bases and J by 3 bases; unmatched bases: 2. Germline lookup yields CDR1 SGHAT and CDR2 FQNNGV. The CDR3 is 13 residues long.

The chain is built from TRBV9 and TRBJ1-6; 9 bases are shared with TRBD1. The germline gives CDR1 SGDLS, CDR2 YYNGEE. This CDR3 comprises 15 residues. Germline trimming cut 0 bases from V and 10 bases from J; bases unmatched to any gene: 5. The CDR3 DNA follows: TGTGCCAGCAGCGTAGCCGGGACAGGGAAATCACCCCTCCACTTT. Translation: CASSVAGTGKSPLHF.

The CDR3 DNA reads TGTGCCAGCAGGCCCAGACAGGACCCTAACTATGGCTACACCTTC. This sequence encodes CASRPRQDPNYGYTF. The chain has TRBV27 and TRBJ1-2, with D perhaps TRBD1 (6 bases). Trimming pared 6 bases from V and 0 bases from J, leaving 14 bases between. The V gene's germline CDR1 is MNHEY and CDR2 SMNVEV (reference sequence). CDR3 size: 15 residues.

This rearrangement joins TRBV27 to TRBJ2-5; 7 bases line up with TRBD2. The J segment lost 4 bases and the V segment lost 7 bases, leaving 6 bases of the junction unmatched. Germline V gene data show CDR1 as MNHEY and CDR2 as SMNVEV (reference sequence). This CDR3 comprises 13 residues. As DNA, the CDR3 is TGTGCCAGCATGGGCGGGGGAGGAGAGACCCAGTACTTC. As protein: CASMGGGGETQYF.

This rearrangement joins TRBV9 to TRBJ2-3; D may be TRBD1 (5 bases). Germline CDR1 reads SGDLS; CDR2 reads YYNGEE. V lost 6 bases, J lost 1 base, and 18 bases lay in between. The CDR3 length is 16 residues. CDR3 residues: CASTMGPKLGTDTQYF. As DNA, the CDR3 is TGTGCCAGCACCATGGGGCCCAAGCTTGGCACAGATACGCAGTATTTT.

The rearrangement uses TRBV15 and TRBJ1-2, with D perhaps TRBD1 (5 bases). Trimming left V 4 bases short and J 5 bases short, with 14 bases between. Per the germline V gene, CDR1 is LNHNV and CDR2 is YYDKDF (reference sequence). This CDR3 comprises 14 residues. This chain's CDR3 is CATSMSGTVYGYTF. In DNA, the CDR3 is TGTGCCACCAGCATGTCCGGGACTGTATATGGCTACACCTTC.

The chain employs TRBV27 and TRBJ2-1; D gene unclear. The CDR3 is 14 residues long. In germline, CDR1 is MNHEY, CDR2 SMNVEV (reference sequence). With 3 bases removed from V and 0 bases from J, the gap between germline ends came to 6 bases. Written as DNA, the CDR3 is TGTGCCAGCAGTTTCGGCGGCTCCTACAATGAGCAGTTCTTC. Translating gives CASSFGGSYNEQFF.

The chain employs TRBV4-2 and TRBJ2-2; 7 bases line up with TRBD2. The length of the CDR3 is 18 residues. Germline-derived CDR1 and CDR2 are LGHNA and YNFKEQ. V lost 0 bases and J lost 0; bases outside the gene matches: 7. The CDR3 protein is CASSQDPRTRANTGELFF. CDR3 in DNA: TGTGCCAGCAGCCAAGATCCAAGGACTAGGGCGAACACCGGGGAGCTGTTTTTT.

The CDR3 protein is CASSSDPSVSGELFF. DNA for the CDR3: TGTGCCAGCAGCTCCGACCCCTCGGTCTCCGGGGAGCTGTTTTTT. This chain links TRBV9 with TRBJ2-2; D is undetermined. Trimming removed 4 bases at V and 6 bases at J, with 16 bases between. The CDR3 has 15 residues. Germline CDR1 is SGDLS and CDR2 is YYNGEE.

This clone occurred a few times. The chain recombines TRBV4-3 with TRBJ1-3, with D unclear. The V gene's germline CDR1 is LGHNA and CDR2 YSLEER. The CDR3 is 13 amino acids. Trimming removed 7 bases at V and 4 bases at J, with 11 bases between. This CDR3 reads CASTPNLGNTIYF. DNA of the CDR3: TGCGCCAGCACCCCCAACCTAGGAAACACCATATATTTT.

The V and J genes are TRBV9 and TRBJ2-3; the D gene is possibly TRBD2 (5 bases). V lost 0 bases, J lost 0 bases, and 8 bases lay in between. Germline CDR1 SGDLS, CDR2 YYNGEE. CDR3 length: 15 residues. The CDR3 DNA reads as TGTGCCAGCAGCGTAGGGACGGGGAGCACAGATACGCAGTATTTT. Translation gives CASSVGTGSTDTQYF.

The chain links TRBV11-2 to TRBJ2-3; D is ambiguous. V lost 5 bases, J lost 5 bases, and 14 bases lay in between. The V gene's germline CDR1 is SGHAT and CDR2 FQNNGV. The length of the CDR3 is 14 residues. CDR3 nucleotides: TGTGCCAGCAGCCCCCCGGCTAGGTTAGATACGCAGTATTTT. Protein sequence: CASSPPARLDTQYF.

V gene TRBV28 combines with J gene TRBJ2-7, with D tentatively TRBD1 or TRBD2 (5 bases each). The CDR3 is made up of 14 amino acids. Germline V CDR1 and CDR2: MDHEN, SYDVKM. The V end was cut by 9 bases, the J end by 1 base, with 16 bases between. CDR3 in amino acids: CARGSGRRSYEQYF. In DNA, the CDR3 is TGTGCCAGGGGGTCGGGACGGAGGTCCTACGAGCAGTACTTC.

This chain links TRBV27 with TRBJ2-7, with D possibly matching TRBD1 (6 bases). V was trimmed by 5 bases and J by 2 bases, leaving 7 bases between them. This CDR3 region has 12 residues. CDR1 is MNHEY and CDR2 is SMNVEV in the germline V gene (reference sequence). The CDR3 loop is CASSTGTYEQYF. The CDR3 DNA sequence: TGTGCCAGCAGTACAGGGACCTACGAGCAGTACTTC.

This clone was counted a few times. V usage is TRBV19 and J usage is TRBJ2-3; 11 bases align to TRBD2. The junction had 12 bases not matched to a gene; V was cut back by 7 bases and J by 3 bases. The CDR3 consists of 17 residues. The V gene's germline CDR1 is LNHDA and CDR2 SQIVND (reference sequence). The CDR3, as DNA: TGTGCCAGTACCATACCAGCTAGCGGGGGGACGACAGATACGCAGTATTTT. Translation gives CASTIPASGGTTDTQYF. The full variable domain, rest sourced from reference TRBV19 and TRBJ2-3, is DGGITQSPKYLFRKEGQNVTLSCEQNLNHDAMYWYRQDPGQGLRLIYYSQIVNDFQKGDIAEGYSVSREKKESFPLTVTSAQKNPTAFYLCASTIPASGGTTDTQYFGPGTRLTVL.

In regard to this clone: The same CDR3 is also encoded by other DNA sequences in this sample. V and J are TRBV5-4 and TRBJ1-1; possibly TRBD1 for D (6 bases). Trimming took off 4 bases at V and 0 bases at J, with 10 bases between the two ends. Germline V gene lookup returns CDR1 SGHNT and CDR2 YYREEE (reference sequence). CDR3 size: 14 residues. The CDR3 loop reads CASSLGQMNTEAFF. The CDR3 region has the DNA TGTGCCAGCAGCCTAGGACAGATGAACACTGAAGCTTTCTTT.

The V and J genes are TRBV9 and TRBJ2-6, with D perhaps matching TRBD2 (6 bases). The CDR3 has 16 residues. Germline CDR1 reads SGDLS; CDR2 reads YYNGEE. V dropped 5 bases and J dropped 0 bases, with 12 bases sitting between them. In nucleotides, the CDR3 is TGTGCCAGCAGTGGGGGGATCCTCTCTGGGGCCAACGTCCTGACTTTC. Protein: CASSGGILSGANVLTF.

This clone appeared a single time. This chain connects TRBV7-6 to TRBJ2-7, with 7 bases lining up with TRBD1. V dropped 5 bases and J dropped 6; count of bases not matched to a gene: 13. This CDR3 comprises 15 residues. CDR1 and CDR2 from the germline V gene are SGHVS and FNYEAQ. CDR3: CASSGTPGGSLEQYF. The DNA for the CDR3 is TGTGCCAGCAGCGGTACCCCAGGGGGTTCGCTCGAGCAGTACTTC.

The CDR3 spells CASSFLDRQFF. CDR3 sequence (DNA): TGTGCCAGCAGCTTCTTGGATCGGCAGTTCTTC. The chain carries TRBV11-2 and TRBJ2-1; D call uncertain. Trimming took off 3 bases at V and 12 bases at J, with 9 bases between the two ends. The CDR3 has 11 amino acids. The germline gives CDR1 SGHAT, CDR2 FQNNGV.

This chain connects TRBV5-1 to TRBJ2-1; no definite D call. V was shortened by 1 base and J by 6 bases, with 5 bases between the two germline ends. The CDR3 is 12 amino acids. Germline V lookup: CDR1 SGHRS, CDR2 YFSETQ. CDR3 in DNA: TGCGCCAGCAGCTTGATAGGCAATGAGCAGTTCTTC. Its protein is CASSLIGNEQFF.

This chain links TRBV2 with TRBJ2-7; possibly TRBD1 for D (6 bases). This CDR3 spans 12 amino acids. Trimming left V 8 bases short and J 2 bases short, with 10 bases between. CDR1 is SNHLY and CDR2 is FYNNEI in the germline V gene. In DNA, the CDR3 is TGTGCCAGCCGGACAGTGGCCTACGAGCAGTACTTC. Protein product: CASRTVAYEQYF.

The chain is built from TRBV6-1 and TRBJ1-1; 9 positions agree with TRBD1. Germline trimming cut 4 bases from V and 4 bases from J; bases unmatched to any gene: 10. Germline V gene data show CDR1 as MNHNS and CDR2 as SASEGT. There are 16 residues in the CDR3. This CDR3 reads CASSVSNRGRGTEAFF. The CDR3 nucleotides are TGTGCCAGCAGTGTGTCAAACAGGGGGCGAGGCACTGAAGCTTTCTTT.

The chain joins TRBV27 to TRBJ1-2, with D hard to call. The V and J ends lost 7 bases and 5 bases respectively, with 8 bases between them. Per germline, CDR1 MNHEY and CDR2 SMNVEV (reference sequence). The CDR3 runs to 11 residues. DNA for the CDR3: TGTGCCAGCAAATCTCAATATGGCTACACCTTC. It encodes CASKSQYGYTF.

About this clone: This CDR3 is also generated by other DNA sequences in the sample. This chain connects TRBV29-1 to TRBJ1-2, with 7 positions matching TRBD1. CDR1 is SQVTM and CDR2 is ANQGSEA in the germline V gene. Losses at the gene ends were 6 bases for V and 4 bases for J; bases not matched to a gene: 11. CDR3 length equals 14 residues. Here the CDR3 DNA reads TGCAGCGTGAATACACGACAGGGTGGCTATGGCTACACCTTC. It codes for CSVNTRQGGYGYTF.

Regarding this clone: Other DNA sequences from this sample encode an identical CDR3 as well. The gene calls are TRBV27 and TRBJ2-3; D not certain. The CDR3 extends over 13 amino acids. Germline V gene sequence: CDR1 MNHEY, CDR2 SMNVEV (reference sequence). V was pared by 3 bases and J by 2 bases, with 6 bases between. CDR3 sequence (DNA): TGTGCCAGCAGTTTCCCGAACACAGATACGCAGTATTTT. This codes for CASSFPNTDTQYF.

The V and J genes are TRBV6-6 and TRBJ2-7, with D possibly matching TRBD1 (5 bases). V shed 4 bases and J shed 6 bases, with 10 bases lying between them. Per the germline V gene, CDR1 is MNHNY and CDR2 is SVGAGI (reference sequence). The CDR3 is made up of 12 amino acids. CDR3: CASSSDSREQYF. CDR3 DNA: TGTGCCAGCAGTTCTGACAGCCGCGAGCAGTACTTC.

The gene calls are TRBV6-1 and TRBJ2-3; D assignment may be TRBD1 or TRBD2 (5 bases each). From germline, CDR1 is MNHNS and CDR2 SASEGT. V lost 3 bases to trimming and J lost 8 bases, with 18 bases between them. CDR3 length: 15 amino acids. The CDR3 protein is CASSDVGTFLVTQYF. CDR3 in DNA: TGTGCCAGCAGTGACGTGGGGACGTTTTTGGTTACGCAGTATTTT.

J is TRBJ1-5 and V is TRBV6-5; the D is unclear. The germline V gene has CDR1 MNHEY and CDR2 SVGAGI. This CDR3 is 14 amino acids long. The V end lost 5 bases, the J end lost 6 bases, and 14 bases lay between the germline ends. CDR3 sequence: CASSASLWAQPQHF. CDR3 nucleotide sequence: TGTGCCAGCAGTGCGAGTTTGTGGGCTCAGCCCCAGCATTTT.

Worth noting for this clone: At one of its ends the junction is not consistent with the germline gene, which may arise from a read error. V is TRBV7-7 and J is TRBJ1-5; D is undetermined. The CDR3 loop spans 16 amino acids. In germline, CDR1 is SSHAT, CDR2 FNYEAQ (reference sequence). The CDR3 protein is CASSLDRGRSNQPQHF. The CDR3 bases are TGTGCTAGCAGCTTAGATCGGGGTCGAAGCAATCAGCCCCAGCATTTT.

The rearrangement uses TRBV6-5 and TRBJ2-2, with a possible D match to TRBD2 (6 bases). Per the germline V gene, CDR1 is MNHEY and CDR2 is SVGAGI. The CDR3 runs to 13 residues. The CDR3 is CETRASNTGELFF. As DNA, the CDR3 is TGTGAGACTAGGGCCTCGAACACCGGGGAGCTGTTTTTT.